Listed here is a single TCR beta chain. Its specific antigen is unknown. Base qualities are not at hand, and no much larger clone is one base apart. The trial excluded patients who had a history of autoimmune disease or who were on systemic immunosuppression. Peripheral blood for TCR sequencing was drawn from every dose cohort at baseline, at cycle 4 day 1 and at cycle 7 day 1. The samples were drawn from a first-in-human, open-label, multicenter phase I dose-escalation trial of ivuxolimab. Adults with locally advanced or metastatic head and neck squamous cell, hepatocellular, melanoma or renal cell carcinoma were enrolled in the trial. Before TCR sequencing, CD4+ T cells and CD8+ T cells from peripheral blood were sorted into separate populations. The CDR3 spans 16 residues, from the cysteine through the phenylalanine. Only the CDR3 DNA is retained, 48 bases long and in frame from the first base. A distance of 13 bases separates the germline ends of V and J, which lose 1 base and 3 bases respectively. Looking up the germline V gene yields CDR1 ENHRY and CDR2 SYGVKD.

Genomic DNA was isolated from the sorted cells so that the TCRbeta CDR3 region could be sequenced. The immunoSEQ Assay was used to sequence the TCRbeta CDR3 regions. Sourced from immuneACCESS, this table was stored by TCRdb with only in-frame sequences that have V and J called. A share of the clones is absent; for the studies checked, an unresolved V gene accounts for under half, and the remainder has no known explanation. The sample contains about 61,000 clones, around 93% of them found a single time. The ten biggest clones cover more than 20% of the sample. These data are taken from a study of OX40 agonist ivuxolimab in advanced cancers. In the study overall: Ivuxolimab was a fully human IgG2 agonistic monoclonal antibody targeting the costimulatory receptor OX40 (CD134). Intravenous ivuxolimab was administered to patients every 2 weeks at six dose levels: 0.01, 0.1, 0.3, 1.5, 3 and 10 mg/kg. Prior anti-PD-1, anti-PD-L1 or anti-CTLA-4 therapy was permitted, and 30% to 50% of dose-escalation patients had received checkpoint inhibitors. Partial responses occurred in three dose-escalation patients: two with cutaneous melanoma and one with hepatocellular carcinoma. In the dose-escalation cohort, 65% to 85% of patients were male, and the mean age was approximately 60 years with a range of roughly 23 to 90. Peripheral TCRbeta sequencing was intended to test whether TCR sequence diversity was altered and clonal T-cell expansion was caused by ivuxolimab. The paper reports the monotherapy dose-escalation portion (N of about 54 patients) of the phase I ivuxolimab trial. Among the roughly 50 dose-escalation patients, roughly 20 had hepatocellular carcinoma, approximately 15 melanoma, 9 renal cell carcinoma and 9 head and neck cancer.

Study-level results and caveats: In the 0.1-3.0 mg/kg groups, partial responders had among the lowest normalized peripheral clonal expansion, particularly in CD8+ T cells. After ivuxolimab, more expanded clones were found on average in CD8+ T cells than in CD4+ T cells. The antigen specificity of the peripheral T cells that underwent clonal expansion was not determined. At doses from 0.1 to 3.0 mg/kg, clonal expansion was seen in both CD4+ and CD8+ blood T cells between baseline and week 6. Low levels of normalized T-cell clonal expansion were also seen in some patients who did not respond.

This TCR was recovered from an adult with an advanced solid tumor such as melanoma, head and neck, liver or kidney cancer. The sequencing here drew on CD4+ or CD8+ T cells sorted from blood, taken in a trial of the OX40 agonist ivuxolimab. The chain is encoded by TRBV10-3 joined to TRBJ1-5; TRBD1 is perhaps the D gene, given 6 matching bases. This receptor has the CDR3 CAISEFRGNDNQPQHF. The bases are TGTGCCATCAGTGAGTTTAGGGGGAACGACAATCAGCCCCAGCATTTT.